The sequence of this T cell receptor (beta chain) was determined in a study of CD8 T cells in ankylosing spondylitis. TCRdb re-called the 5' RACE reads through MiXCR, storing one row per CDR3 protein. This table holds hundreds of thousands of distinct CDR3 sequences, approximately 12% found once. On this clonotype itself: Its antigen is unidentified.

Study-wide results and limits: In ankylosing spondylitis blood, a motif of roughly 8 highly homologous TCR beta variants appeared characteristic.

The CDR3 loop spans 15 amino acids. Per germline, CDR1 SGDLS and CDR2 YYNGEE. J was trimmed by 9 bases and V by 3 bases; bases with no gene match: 9. This chain uses TRBV9 with TRBJ1-4, with 9 bases matching TRBD1. Sequencing was performed on blood, either unsorted or a sorted T cell fraction (not recorded which). The clonotype was recovered from a male donor with ankylosing spondylitis. The chain's CDR3 is CASSGLPGQGQKLFF. The CDR3, as DNA: TGTGCCAGCAGCGGCCTACCGGGACAGGGACAAAAACTGTTTTTT.